This record concerns one T cell receptor (beta chain) sequence. Sequenced by immunoSEQ multiplex PCR; TCRdb stores in-frame clones only, minus some. The sample holds 60,000 to 70,000 clones, about 86% seen once. The data derive from a study of technical replicates of blood from a handful of donors. The sequence came from a human donor in good health. Some clones in this sample may be carry-over from other donors' samples. Specimen: PBMCs.

The CDR3 nucleotides read TGTGCCAGCAGCTACCAGTCGGAGACCCAGTACTTC. This encodes CASSYQSETQYF. V usage is TRBV7-6 and J usage is TRBJ2-5, with D unclear. The CDR3 has 12 amino acids. The ends were cut back, 4 bases at V and 5 bases at J, with 8 bases in the middle. CDR1 and CDR2 from the germline V gene are SGHVS and FNYEAQ.